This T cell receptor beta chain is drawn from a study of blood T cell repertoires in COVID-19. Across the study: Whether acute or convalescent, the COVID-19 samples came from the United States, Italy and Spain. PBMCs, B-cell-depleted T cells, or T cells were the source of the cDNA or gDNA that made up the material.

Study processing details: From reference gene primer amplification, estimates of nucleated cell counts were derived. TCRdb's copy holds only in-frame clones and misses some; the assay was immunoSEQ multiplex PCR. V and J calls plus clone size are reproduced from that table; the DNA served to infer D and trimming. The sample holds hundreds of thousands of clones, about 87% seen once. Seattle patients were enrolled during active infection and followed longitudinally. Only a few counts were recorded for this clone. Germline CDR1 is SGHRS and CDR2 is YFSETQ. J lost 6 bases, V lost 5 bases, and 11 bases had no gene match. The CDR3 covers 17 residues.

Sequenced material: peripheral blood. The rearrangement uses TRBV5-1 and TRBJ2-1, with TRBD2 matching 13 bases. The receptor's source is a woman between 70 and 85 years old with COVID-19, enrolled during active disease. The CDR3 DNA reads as TGCGCCAGCAGACAAAATATGGGACTAGCGGGAAGCAATGAGCAGTTCTTC. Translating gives CASRQNMGLAGSNEQFF.